Below, 27 T cell receptor beta chains from the same sample are listed, as sequenced in a study of T cell changes during pregnancy in multiple sclerosis. TCRdb's table, derived via immunoSEQ multiplex PCR, lists solely in-frame clones and lacks some. Here the sample spans just under 80,000 clones, around 93% being singletons. The starting material was peripheral blood, obtained in the first trimester of pregnancy. The receptors originated from a female donor with multiple sclerosis, enrolled in a pregnancy study.

The chain is built from TRBV7-2 and TRBJ2-7; weak D call: TRBD1 (5 bases). The CDR3 is 15 residues long. Trimming took 5 bases from V and 2 from J, leaving 16 bases between them. The germline CDR1 and CDR2 sequences are SGHTA and FQGNSA. CDR3 DNA: TGTGCCAGCAGCCCGGACACTCGAAAGGCCTACGAGCAGTACTTC. As protein: CASSPDTRKAYEQYF.

V and J are TRBV9 and TRBJ2-1, with TRBD2 matching over 7 bases. With 0 bases clipped from V and 3 bases from J, the junction kept 6 bases outside the gene matches. This CDR3 has 16 residues. Germline assignment: CDR1 SGDLS and CDR2 YYNGEE. CDR3 amino acids: CASSVGGSANYNEQFF. CDR3 bases: TGTGCCAGCAGCGTAGGCGGGAGTGCCAACTACAATGAGCAGTTCTTC.

This rearrangement joins TRBV15 to TRBJ2-1; 8 positions match TRBD1. This CDR3 comprises 15 residues. Looked up from germline, CDR1 is LNHNV and CDR2 is YYDKDF (reference sequence). V was clipped by 4 bases and J by 8 bases; unmatched bases: 10. CDR3 protein: CATSTGGIGAYEQFF. CDR3 in DNA: TGTGCCACCAGCACAGGGGGCATTGGGGCTTATGAGCAGTTCTTC.

The table lists this clone with a count of one. The chain uses TRBV2 and TRBJ1-2; D is ambiguous. Per germline, CDR1 SNHLY and CDR2 FYNNEI. The CDR3 loop spans 12 amino acids. Deletions cut 6 bases from V and 1 base from J, with 6 bases between. DNA for the CDR3: TGTGCCAGCAGCCAGGTTAACTATGGCTACACCTTC. It translates to CASSQVNYGYTF.

The chain carries TRBV5-4 and TRBJ2-7; 10 nucleotides align to TRBD1. This CDR3 is built from 16 residues. Germline values: CDR1 SGHNT, CDR2 YYREEE (reference sequence). The junction had 8 bases not matched to a gene; V was cut back by 3 bases and J by 2 bases. This chain's CDR3 is CASSSLDRGGPYEQYF. The CDR3 region has the DNA TGTGCCAGCAGCTCCCTGGACAGGGGGGGTCCCTACGAGCAGTACTTC.

This chain joins TRBV28 and TRBJ2-1; 7 positions agree with TRBD2. The germline V gene encodes CDR1 MDHEN and CDR2 SYDVKM. V dropped 4 bases and J dropped 6; count of bases not matched to a gene: 9. This CDR3 spans 15 amino acids. The CDR3 sequence is CASSSGGGPSNEQFF. The CDR3 nucleotides read TGTGCCAGCAGTTCGGGGGGAGGGCCCTCCAATGAGCAGTTCTTC. The full variable domain, with the rest looked up from reference TRBV28 and TRBJ2-1, is DVKVTQSSRYLVKRTGEKVFLECVQDMDHENMFWYRQDPGLGLRLIYFSYDVKMKEKGDIPEGYSVSREKKERFSLILESASTNQTSMYLCASSSGGGPSNEQFFGPGTRLTVL.

Turning to this clone: The junction differs from germline at one of its ends, possibly a read error. The V call is TRBV9, the J call TRBJ1-2, with D tentatively TRBD1 (6 bases). From germline, CDR1 is SGDLS and CDR2 YYNGEE. The CDR3 is 13 amino acids. The chain's CDR3 is CASSVGEKGQPAF. The CDR3 DNA reads as TGTGCCAGCAGCGTAGGGGAGAAAGGACAGCCGGCGTTC.

The chain couples TRBV19 to TRBJ1-5; D is perhaps TRBD1 (6 bases). The germline V and J ends were trimmed by 1 base and 4 bases, with 11 bases remaining between them. The V gene's germline CDR1 is LNHDA and CDR2 SQIVND (reference sequence). CDR3 length equals 15 residues. CDR3 DNA: TGTGCCAGTAGTATAGGAGGGGACACTAATCAGCCCCAGCATTTT. Translating it yields CASSIGGDTNQPQHF.

The chain couples TRBV5-1 to TRBJ2-7; a weak D match, TRBD1 (5 bases). In germline, CDR1 is SGHRS, CDR2 YFSETQ. This CDR3 comprises 15 residues. V was cut by 0 bases and J by 3 bases, with 13 bases left in between. CDR3 coding DNA: TGCGCCAGCAGCTTGGCGCAGGGTAATTTCTACGAGCAGTACTTC. The encoded protein is CASSLAQGNFYEQYF.

The chain uses TRBV4-1 and TRBJ2-7; 7 positions match TRBD1. This CDR3 spans 13 amino acids. V dropped 6 bases and J dropped 2; count of bases not matched to a gene: 4. Germline V gene lookup returns CDR1 MGHRA and CDR2 YSYEKL. The CDR3 protein is CASSLGTAYEQYF. The DNA for the CDR3 is TGCGCCAGCAGTCTCGGGACAGCCTACGAGCAGTACTTC.

This chain links TRBV12-5 with TRBJ1-5; 7 bases line up with TRBD1. V dropped 1 base and J dropped 2; count of bases not matched to a gene: 11. The CDR3 sequence is 18 residues long. Germline-derived CDR1 and CDR2 are LGHNT and FRNRAP. The CDR3 reads CASGLAPRGPGGNQPQHF. Written as DNA, the CDR3 is TGTGCTAGTGGTTTGGCCCCAAGGGGGCCGGGTGGCAATCAGCCCCAGCATTTT.

This clone was found once. This sequence joins TRBV5-1 and TRBJ2-7, with TRBD1 as a possible D gene (5 bases). This CDR3 is built from 13 residues. The V gene lost 5 bases and the J gene lost 1 base, with 10 bases spanning the gap. CDR1 is SGHRS and CDR2 is YFSETQ in the germline V gene. CDR3 sequence (DNA): TGCGCCAGCAGGAAGGACATGTCCTACGAGCAGTACTTC. It encodes CASRKDMSYEQYF.

This clone was observed once. This chain links TRBV7-9 with TRBJ2-2; TRBD2 might be the D (7 bases). Trimming took 4 bases from V and 3 from J, leaving 15 bases between them. Germline lookup yields CDR1 SEHNR and CDR2 FQNEAQ (reference sequence). The CDR3 has 16 residues. The CDR3 region is CASSSLGGADTGELFF. The CDR3 nucleotides are TGTGCCAGCAGCTCCCTGGGGGGGGCCGACACCGGGGAGCTGTTTTTT.

This chain links TRBV18 with TRBJ2-1, with a tentative D call TRBD1 (6 bases). The CDR3 consists of 13 residues. V lost 6 bases and J lost 3, with 9 bases in between. Germline loops: CDR1 KGHSH, CDR2 LQKENI. CDR3 in amino acids: CASSRDNYNEQFF. CDR3 nucleotides: TGTGCCAGCTCCCGGGACAACTACAATGAGCAGTTCTTC.

The V call is TRBV6-1, the J call TRBJ2-3; 12 nucleotides line up with TRBD1. Per germline, CDR1 MNHNS and CDR2 SASEGT. The trim removed 9 bases at V and 6 bases at J, leaving 7 bases unmatched. The CDR3 has 14 amino acids. This CDR3 reads CASRDRGLRDTQYF. The CDR3 DNA follows: TGTGCCAGTCGGGACAGGGGGCTAAGGGATACGCAGTATTTT.

The V gene is TRBV9, the J gene TRBJ2-7; 15 nucleotides line up with TRBD2. The V and J ends lost 3 bases and 5 bases, in that order; junction bases with no gene match: 9. The CDR3 consists of 17 residues. From germline, CDR1 is SGDLS and CDR2 YYNGEE. CDR3 DNA sequence: TGTGCCAGCAGCGCGGGACTAGCGGGGGGTCCTTGGAACGAGCAGTACTTC. Its protein product is CASSAGLAGGPWNEQYF.

This chain joins TRBV6-4 and TRBJ2-3; D is ambiguous. Trimming removed 2 bases at V and 1 base at J, with 7 bases between. CDR3 length: 14 residues. Germline V lookup: CDR1 MRHNA, CDR2 SNTAGT. CDR3 DNA: TGTGCCAGCAGTGACCGTCCGGGCACAGATACGCAGTATTTT. The encoded protein is CASSDRPGTDTQYF.

This clone appeared a single time. J is TRBJ2-3 and V is TRBV5-1; a weak D match, TRBD2 (5 bases). CDR1 is SGHRS, CDR2 YFSETQ, per germline. The CDR3 totals 15 residues. V was trimmed by 0 bases and J by 2 bases, leaving 10 bases between them. The CDR3 nucleotides are TGCGCCAGCAGCTTGGGCAGCCGGGACACAGATACGCAGTATTTT. It is translated as CASSLGSRDTDTQYF.

V gene TRBV4-1 combines with J gene TRBJ2-4, with 7 bases lining up with TRBD1. Germline values: CDR1 MGHRA, CDR2 YSYEKL. V was clipped by 4 bases and J by 0 bases; unmatched bases: 9. CDR3 length equals 17 residues. CDR3 nucleotides: TGCGCCAGCAGCCCCGAGGGGACAGCACTAGCCAAAAACATTCAGTACTTC. It encodes CASSPEGTALAKNIQYF.

V usage is TRBV7-9 and J usage is TRBJ1-4; D may be TRBD1 (5 bases). Germline V gene sequence: CDR1 SEHNR, CDR2 FQNEAQ (reference sequence). This CDR3 is 16 amino acids long. V lost 1 base and J lost 5, with 14 bases in between. The CDR3 region has the DNA TGTGCCAGCAGCTTAGGAGAAGGGGTGCTGAATGAAAAACTGTTTTTT. Protein: CASSLGEGVLNEKLFF.

This chain joins TRBV27 and TRBJ1-5; a weak D match, TRBD1 (6 bases). The CDR3 contains 15 residues. The germline V gene encodes CDR1 MNHEY and CDR2 SMNVEV (reference sequence). V lost 0 bases and J lost 5, with 11 bases in between. CDR3 nucleotide sequence: TGTGCCAGCAGTTTATCACAGGGTACCTATCAGCCCCAGCATTTT. Translation gives CASSLSQGTYQPQHF.

The rearrangement joins TRBV19 to TRBJ1-1; 10 bases align to TRBD1. CDR1 LNHDA and CDR2 SQIVND come from the germline V gene (reference sequence). CDR3 length: 17 amino acids. After removal of 3 bases from V and 4 bases from J, the junction contained 11 bases not matched to a gene. CDR3 loop: CASSIPIRDRGGTEAFF. DNA for the CDR3: TGTGCCAGTAGTATCCCTATTCGGGACAGGGGTGGCACTGAAGCTTTCTTT.

The chain joins TRBV19 to TRBJ1-2; D possibly corresponds to TRBD1 (6 bases). CDR1 is LNHDA and CDR2 is SQIVND in the germline V gene (reference sequence). With 1 base removed from V and 4 bases from J, the gap between germline ends came to 13 bases. This CDR3 comprises 15 residues. CDR3 nucleotide sequence: TGTGCCAGTAGTATAGCCGAGAGGGGGAGCTATGGCTACACCTTC. It encodes CASSIAERGSYGYTF. Full variable domain (remainder filled in from reference TRBV19 and TRBJ1-2): DGGITQSPKYLFRKEGQNVTLSCEQNLNHDAMYWYRQDPGQGLRLIYYSQIVNDFQKGDIAEGYSVSREKKESFPLTVTSAQKNPTAFYLCASSIAERGSYGYTFGSGTRLTVV.

This rearrangement joins TRBV7-3 to TRBJ1-1; D not certain. This CDR3 spans 13 amino acids. Germline values: CDR1 SGHTA, CDR2 FQGTGA. Trimming removed 5 bases at V and 8 bases at J, with 15 bases between. The CDR3 loop is CASSPIGGSEAFF. The CDR3 nucleotides read TGTGCCAGCAGCCCAATAGGAGGGTCGGAAGCTTTCTTT.

The rearrangement links TRBV5-1 to TRBJ2-5, with D possibly matching TRBD1 (6 bases). The CDR3 loop spans 16 amino acids. V dropped 4 bases and J dropped 1 base, with 17 bases sitting between them. Germline CDR1 reads SGHRS; CDR2 reads YFSETQ. CDR3 nucleotide sequence: TGCGCCAGCAGCGGAAAGGGACACACTTTCCAAGAGACCCAGTACTTC. This gives the protein CASSGKGHTFQETQYF. The variable domain in full, completed from reference TRBV5-1 and TRBJ2-5, reads KAGVTQTPRYLIKTRGQQVTLSCSPISGHRSVSWYQQTPGQGLQFLFEYFSETQRNKGNFPGRFSGRQFSNSRSEMNVSTLELGDSALYLCASSGKGHTFQETQYFGPGTRLLVL.

CDR3 loop: CASSQVDLVATDTQYF. The CDR3 DNA reads TGCGCCAGCAGCCAAGTCGATCTAGTCGCCACAGATACGCAGTATTTT. V usage is TRBV4-1 and J usage is TRBJ2-3; no firm D call. The germline V gene encodes CDR1 MGHRA and CDR2 YSYEKL. The germline V and J ends were trimmed by 1 base and 2 bases, with 13 bases remaining between them. CDR3 length: 16 residues.

This rearrangement joins TRBV5-1 to TRBJ1-1; D not certain. The length of the CDR3 is 16 residues. V was clipped by 4 bases and J by 0 bases, with 16 bases between them. The germline V gene encodes CDR1 SGHRS and CDR2 YFSETQ. The CDR3 sequence is CASSPKPTIMNTEAFF. The DNA for the CDR3 is TGCGCCAGCAGCCCGAAGCCTACCATCATGAACACTGAAGCTTTCTTT.